Sequencing of this T cell receptor (beta chain) was carried out in a study of tumor-infiltrating lymphocytes in primary liver carcinoma. The wider study: The neoplasms were of stage T1-T3 N0M0, with dimensions of roughly 4.2 to 10 cm across.

Without any cell sorting, about 19-32 mg of bulk tissue yielded co-extracted RNA and DNA. Without exception, tumor samples held over 75% viable tumor cells. Study results and caveats: Tumor-adjacent and tumor-blood pairs shared less of their repertoires than tumor region pairs shared.

A few counts support this clonotype. The antigen is undetermined. A read error may produce the germline difference seen at one junction end. The CDR3 contains 16 residues. CDR1 LGHNA and CDR2 YSLEER come from the germline V gene. From approximately 450 ng total RNA, TCR beta cDNA was generated with a primer in the constant region. TCR beta libraries came from three nested multiplex PCR rounds using slightly modified ARM-PCR. The first two PCR rounds, around 10 cycles each, used TRBV1-TRBV30 forward primers and a C-beta reverse primer. Each CDR3 protein gets one entry after TCRdb re-called the multiplex PCR reads with MiXCR. The profile shows roughly 25,000 distinct CDR3 sequences, 60% to 80% of them singletons.

The genes are TRBV4-3 and TRBJ2-1; a weak D match, TRBD2 (6 bases). The TCR originated in a woman aged 30 to 39 with primary liver carcinoma and hepatitis B virus infection. The sample was liver tumor tissue from sampling region 5. Stated subset: tumor region T5, tumor centre. CDR3 DNA: TGCGCCAGCAGCCAAGACGCGGGAACCTCCTACAATGGGCAGTTCTTC. This translates into CASSQDAGTSYNGQFF.